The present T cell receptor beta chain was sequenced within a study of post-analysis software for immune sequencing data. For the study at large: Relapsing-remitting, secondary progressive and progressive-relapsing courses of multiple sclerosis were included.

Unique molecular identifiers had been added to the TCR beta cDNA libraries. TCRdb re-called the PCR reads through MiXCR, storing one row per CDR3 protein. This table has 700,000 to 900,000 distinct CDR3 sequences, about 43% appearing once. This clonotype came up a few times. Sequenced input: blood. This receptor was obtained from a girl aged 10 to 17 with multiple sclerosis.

The CDR3 reads CATQGGGNHSPLHF. The CDR3 coding sequence is TGTGCCACCCAGGGCGGGGGGAACCATTCACCCCTCCACTTT. The gene calls are TRBV24-1 and TRBJ1-6; perhaps TRBD1 as D (5 bases). The germline V gene has CDR1 KGHDR and CDR2 SFDVKD. V dropped 9 bases and J dropped 8 bases, with 16 bases sitting between them. This CDR3 region has 14 residues.